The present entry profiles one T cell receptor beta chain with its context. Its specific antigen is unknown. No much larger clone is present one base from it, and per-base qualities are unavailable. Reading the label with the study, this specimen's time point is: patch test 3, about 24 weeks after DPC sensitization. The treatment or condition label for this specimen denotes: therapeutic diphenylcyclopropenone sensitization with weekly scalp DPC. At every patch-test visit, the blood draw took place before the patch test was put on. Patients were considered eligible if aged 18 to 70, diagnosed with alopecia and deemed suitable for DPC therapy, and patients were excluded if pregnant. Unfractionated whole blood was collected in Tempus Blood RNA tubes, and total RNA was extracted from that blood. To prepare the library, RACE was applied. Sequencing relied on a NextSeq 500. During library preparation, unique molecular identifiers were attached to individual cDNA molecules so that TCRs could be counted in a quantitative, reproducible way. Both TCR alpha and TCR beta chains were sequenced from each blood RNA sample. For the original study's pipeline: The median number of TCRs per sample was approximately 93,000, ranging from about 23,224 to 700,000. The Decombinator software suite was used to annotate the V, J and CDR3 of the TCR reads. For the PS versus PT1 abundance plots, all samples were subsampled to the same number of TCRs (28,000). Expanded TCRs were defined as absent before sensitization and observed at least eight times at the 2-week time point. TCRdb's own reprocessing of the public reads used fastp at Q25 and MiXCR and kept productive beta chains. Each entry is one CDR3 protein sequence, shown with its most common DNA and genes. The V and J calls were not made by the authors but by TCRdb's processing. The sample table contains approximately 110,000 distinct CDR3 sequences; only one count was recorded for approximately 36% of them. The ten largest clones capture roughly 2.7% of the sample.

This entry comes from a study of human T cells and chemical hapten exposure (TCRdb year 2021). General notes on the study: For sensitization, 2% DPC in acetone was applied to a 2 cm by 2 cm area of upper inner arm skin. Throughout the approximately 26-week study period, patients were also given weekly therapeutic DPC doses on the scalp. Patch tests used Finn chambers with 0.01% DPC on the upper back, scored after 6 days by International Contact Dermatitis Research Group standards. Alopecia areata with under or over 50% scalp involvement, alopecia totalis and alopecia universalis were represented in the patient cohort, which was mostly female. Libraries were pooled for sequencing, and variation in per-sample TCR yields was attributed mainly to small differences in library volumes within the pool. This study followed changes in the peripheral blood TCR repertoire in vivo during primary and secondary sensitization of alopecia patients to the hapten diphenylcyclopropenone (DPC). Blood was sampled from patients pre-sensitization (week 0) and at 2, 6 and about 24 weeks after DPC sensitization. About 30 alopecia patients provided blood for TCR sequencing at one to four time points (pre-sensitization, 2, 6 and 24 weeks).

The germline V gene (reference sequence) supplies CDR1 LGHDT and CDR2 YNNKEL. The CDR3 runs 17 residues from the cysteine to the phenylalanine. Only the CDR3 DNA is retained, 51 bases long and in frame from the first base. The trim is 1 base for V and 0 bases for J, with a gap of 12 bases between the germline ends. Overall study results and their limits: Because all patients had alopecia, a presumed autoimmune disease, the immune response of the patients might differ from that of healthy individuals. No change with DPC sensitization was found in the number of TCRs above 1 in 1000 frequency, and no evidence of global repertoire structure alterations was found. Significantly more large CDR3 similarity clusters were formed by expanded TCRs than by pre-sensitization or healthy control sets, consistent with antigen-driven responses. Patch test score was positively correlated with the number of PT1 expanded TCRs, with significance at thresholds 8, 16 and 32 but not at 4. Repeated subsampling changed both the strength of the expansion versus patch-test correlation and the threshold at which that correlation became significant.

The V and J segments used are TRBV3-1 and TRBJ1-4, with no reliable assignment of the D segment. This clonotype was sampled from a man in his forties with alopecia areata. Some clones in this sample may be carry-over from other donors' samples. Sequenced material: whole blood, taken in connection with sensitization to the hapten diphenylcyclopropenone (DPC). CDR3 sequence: CASSQGRLQATNEKLFF. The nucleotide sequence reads TGTGCCAGCAGCCAAGGCAGACTTCAGGCAACTAATGAAAAACTGTTTTTT. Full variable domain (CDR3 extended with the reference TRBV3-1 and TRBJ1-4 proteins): DTAVSQTPKYLVTQMGNDKSIKCEQNLGHDTMYWYKQDSKKFLKIMFSYNNKELIINETVPNRFSPKSPDKAHLNLHINSLELGDSAVYFCASSQGRLQATNEKLFFGSGTQLSVL.